Below are 13 T cell receptor beta chains sequenced from a single sample in a study of blood T cell repertoires in COVID-19. The table came from immunoSEQ multiplex PCR; TCRdb's copy has only in-frame clones and leaves some out. The sample lists around 160,000 clones, about 89% occurring once. Sequenced sample: peripheral blood. These receptors were collected from a man aged 55 to 69 with acute or convalescent COVID-19.

The chain carries TRBV3-1 (or the pseudogene TRBV3-2) and TRBJ2-7; 7 bases are a match to TRBD1. This CDR3 comprises 16 residues. V lost 2 bases to trimming and J lost 2 bases; unmatched junction nucleotides: 9. The germline V gene has CDR1 LGHDT and CDR2 YNNKEL (reference sequence). CDR3 amino acids: CASSQHGQARTYEQYF. DNA of the CDR3: TGTGCCAGCAGCCAACACGGACAGGCAAGGACCTACGAGCAGTACTTC.

The V call is TRBV30, the J call TRBJ1-5, with a tentative D call TRBD1 (5 bases). The CDR3 is 14 amino acids. Trimming removed 1 base from V and 4 bases from J, with 11 bases in between. Germline CDR1 GTSNPN, CDR2 SVGIG (reference sequence). The CDR3 coding sequence is TGTGCCTGGAGTGAAATCGGGGGGAATCAGCCCCAGCATTTT. Its protein product is CAWSEIGGNQPQHF.

The chain carries TRBV2 and TRBJ1-5, with a possible D match to TRBD1 (5 bases). The CDR3 extends over 15 amino acids. Germline V gene lookup returns CDR1 SNHLY and CDR2 FYNNEI. V was shortened by 1 base and J by 4 bases, with 11 bases between the two germline ends. In DNA form, the CDR3 reads TGTGCCAGCAGTGAAGAGGCAGGGAGGAATCAGCCCCAGCATTTT. Residues: CASSEEAGRNQPQHF.

This chain links TRBV6-4 with TRBJ2-1, with 10 positions matching TRBD1. Per the germline V gene, CDR1 is MRHNA and CDR2 is SNTAGT. The junction had 10 bases not matched to a gene; V was cut back by 4 bases and J by 7 bases. The CDR3 has 16 residues. The CDR3 spells CASSVIIGTGANEQFF. The CDR3 region has the DNA TGTGCCAGCAGTGTGATTATCGGGACAGGGGCGAATGAGCAGTTCTTC.

The CDR3 DNA sequence: TGTGCCAGTAGTATAGTCCTTCGGAGGCAGCCCCAGCATTTT. This gives the protein CASSIVLRRQPQHF. The J gene is TRBJ1-5, the V gene TRBV19; the D is unclear. V was shortened by 1 base and J by 7 bases, with 11 bases between the two germline ends. This CDR3 comprises 14 residues. Germline CDR1 LNHDA, CDR2 SQIVND (reference sequence).

J is TRBJ1-1 and V is TRBV6-5; 7 bases match TRBD1. Trimming cost V 5 bases and J 7 bases; bases outside gene matches: 10. The germline CDR1 and CDR2 sequences are MNHEY and SVGAGI. The CDR3 extends over 14 amino acids. CDR3 in DNA: TGTGCCAGCAGTCAGCCTACAGGGGCTGGTGAAGCTTTCTTT. Translation gives CASSQPTGAGEAFF.

This chain links TRBV19 with TRBJ2-7; D is perhaps TRBD2 (6 bases). With 1 base removed from V and 2 bases from J, the gap between germline ends came to 12 bases. This CDR3 spans 15 amino acids. Germline CDR1 reads LNHDA; CDR2 reads SQIVND (reference sequence). The CDR3 loop reads CASSIVWRGPYEQYF. The CDR3 DNA follows: TGTGCCAGTAGTATAGTGTGGAGGGGCCCCTACGAGCAGTACTTC.

The chain couples TRBV5-6 to TRBJ1-2; D might be TRBD1 (6 bases). Germline CDR1 SGHDT, CDR2 YYEEEE. CDR3 length: 15 amino acids. Trimming left V 6 bases short and J 6 bases short, with 21 bases between. The DNA of the CDR3 is TGTGCCAGCACCTCGACAGGAACTAAGTTTAATGGCTACACCTTC. It specifies CASTSTGTKFNGYTF. The complete variable domain, with remaining parts taken from reference TRBV5-6 and TRBJ1-2, reads DAGVTQSPTHLIKTRGQQVTLRCSPKSGHDTVSWYQQALGQGPQFIFQYYEEEERQRGNFPDRFSGHQFPNYSSELNVNALLLGDSALYLCASTSTGTKFNGYTFGSGTRLTVV.

The chain has TRBV29-1 and TRBJ1-1, with D unresolved. The CDR3 sequence is 12 residues long. V lost 5 bases, J lost 1 base, and 8 bases lay in between. Per the germline V gene, CDR1 is SQVTM and CDR2 is ANQGSEA. CDR3: CSVWATNTEAFF. The DNA of the CDR3 is TGCAGCGTTTGGGCAACGAACACTGAAGCTTTCTTT.

The chain is built from TRBV6-1 and TRBJ1-3, with D unclear. Germline V lookup: CDR1 MNHNS, CDR2 SASEGT. Trimming removed 0 bases at V and 0 bases at J, with 12 bases between. This CDR3 is 17 amino acids long. The CDR3 DNA sequence: TGTGCCAGCAGTGAAGCGCTAGCCGCTCGCTCTGGAAACACCATATATTTT. It specifies CASSEALAARSGNTIYF.

This sequence joins TRBV7-2 and TRBJ2-7; TRBD1 matches 7 bases. CDR3 length: 14 amino acids. The germline V gene has CDR1 SGHTA and CDR2 FQGNSA. Trimming took 5 bases from V and 3 from J; bases not matched to a gene: 7. CDR3 nucleotide sequence: TGTGCCAGCAGCCCCAGACAGGGAAGCTACGAGCAGTACTTC. Translation: CASSPRQGSYEQYF. Using reference TRBV7-2 and TRBJ2-7 for the parts outside the CDR3, the full variable domain is GAGVSQSPSNKVTEKGKDVELRCDPISGHTALYWYRQSLGQGLEFLIYFQGNSAPDKSGLPSDRFSAERTGGSVSTLTIQRTQQEDSAVYLCASSPRQGSYEQYFGPGTRLTVT.

This chain links TRBV5-1 with TRBJ1-5; D is unresolved. The V gene lost 0 bases and the J gene lost 0 bases, with 7 bases spanning the gap. Germline V lookup: CDR1 SGHRS, CDR2 YFSETQ. CDR3 length: 15 residues. Here the CDR3 reads CASSLGGYSNQPQHF. The CDR3 DNA reads TGCGCCAGCAGCTTGGGAGGGTATAGCAATCAGCCCCAGCATTTT.

This chain uses TRBV24-1 with TRBJ2-3, with D tentatively TRBD2 (5 bases). Trimming took 4 bases from V and 1 from J, leaving 14 bases between them. Germline CDR1 and CDR2: KGHDR and SFDVKD. The CDR3 contains 16 residues. The chain's CDR3 is CATSDAGAKGTDTQYF. The CDR3, as DNA: TGTGCCACCAGTGACGCGGGCGCTAAAGGCACAGATACGCAGTATTTT.